These 17 T cell receptor beta chains were all obtained from the same sample, sequenced in a study of cytomegalovirus exposure and HLA in healthy donors. The PCR was carried out with 60 Vbeta primers and 13 Jbeta primers. Here immunoSEQ multiplex PCR was the method, and the copy in TCRdb shows in-frame clones only, minus some. Altogether fewer than 200,000 clones are present, under 80% being singletons, with the ten largest covering over 2%. The sequenced sample was PBMCs. The receptor source for this set is a human donor in good health.

The chain joins TRBV5-6 to TRBJ2-5; TRBD2 agrees at 12 bases. Losses at the gene ends were 4 bases for V and 5 bases for J; bases not matched to a gene: 6. This CDR3 spans 15 amino acids. Germline loops: CDR1 SGHDT, CDR2 YYEEEE. The CDR3 bases are TGTGCCAGCAGCGGAAGACTAGCGGGGGTGGAGACCCAGTACTTC. It specifies CASSGRLAGVETQYF.

This clone was seen only a few times. This chain links TRBV5-1 with TRBJ2-1; the D gene is possibly TRBD2 (5 bases). Per the germline V gene, CDR1 is SGHRS and CDR2 is YFSETQ. The CDR3 runs to 14 residues. V was shortened by 0 bases and J by 7 bases, with 11 bases between the two germline ends. CDR3 sequence: CASSLASSLNEQFF. The DNA for the CDR3 is TGCGCCAGCAGCTTGGCCTCTAGCCTGAATGAGCAGTTCTTC.

V is TRBV25-1 and J is TRBJ1-1; no clear D. V shed 1 base and J shed 3 bases, with 12 bases lying between them. CDR3 length: 15 residues. The germline V gene has CDR1 MGHDK and CDR2 SYGVNS. CDR3 bases: TGTGCCAGCAGTGAATTGAGCCGTTTACACACTGAAGCTTTCTTT. It specifies CASSELSRLHTEAFF.

J is TRBJ2-5 and V is TRBV5-1; D is unclear. The V end was cut by 4 bases, the J end by 4 bases, with 5 bases between. This CDR3 is 11 amino acids long. CDR1 and CDR2 (germline): SGHRS, YFSETQ. Here the CDR3 reads CASSLSETQYF. In DNA, the CDR3 is TGCGCCAGCAGCCTTTCAGAGACCCAGTACTTC.

The chain joins TRBV5-1 to TRBJ2-1, with 7 bases lining up with TRBD2. CDR3 length: 13 residues. V shed 1 base, J shed 8 bases, and the junction held 3 bases outside the gene matches. From germline, CDR1 is SGHRS and CDR2 YFSETQ. The CDR3 coding sequence is TGCGCCAGCAGCTTGACTCTAGCGGATGAGCAGTTCTTC. Its protein product is CASSLTLADEQFF.

The genes are TRBV19 and TRBJ2-3; 8 bases are shared with TRBD2. Per the germline V gene, CDR1 is LNHDA and CDR2 is SQIVND (reference sequence). Trimming removed 4 bases from V and 3 bases from J; junction bases left unmatched: 6. This CDR3 region has 15 residues. CDR3 residues: CASSTPGLGTDTQYF. CDR3 DNA: TGTGCCAGTAGTACACCGGGACTAGGGACAGATACGCAGTATTTT. The full variable domain, in which reference TRBV19 and TRBJ2-3 provide the parts outside the CDR3, is DGGITQSPKYLFRKEGQNVTLSCEQNLNHDAMYWYRQDPGQGLRLIYYSQIVNDFQKGDIAEGYSVSREKKESFPLTVTSAQKNPTAFYLCASSTPGLGTDTQYFGPGTRLTVL.

The chain combines TRBV7-9 with TRBJ2-7; maybe TRBD2 (5 bases). This CDR3 spans 12 amino acids. Germline CDR1 is SEHNR and CDR2 is FQNEAQ (reference sequence). V was trimmed by 5 bases and J by 4 bases, leaving 9 bases between them. CDR3 coding DNA: TGTGCCAGCAGCGCCGAGGGATACGAGCAGTACTTC. Protein: CASSAEGYEQYF.

This clone was observed a few times. This chain links TRBV28 with TRBJ2-5; 7 nucleotides match TRBD2. The germline V gene has CDR1 MDHEN and CDR2 SYDVKM. This CDR3 region has 15 residues. Trimming at V came to 5 bases and at J to 5 bases, leaving 11 bases not matched to a gene. CDR3 amino acids: CASSPPGAGEETQYF. The DNA for the CDR3 is TGTGCCAGCAGTCCGCCCGGGGCGGGGGAGGAGACCCAGTACTTC.

This rearrangement joins TRBV5-6 to TRBJ1-2; 9 bases line up with TRBD1. From germline, CDR1 is SGHDT and CDR2 YYEEEE. The CDR3 is made up of 14 amino acids. The V gene end was trimmed by 3 bases and the J gene end by 8 bases; junction bases not matched to a gene: 8. CDR3 protein: CASSSDGTGQGYTF. DNA for the CDR3: TGTGCCAGCAGCTCCGACGGGACAGGGCAGGGCTACACCTTC. Variable domain in full (rest from reference TRBV5-6 and TRBJ1-2): DAGVTQSPTHLIKTRGQQVTLRCSPKSGHDTVSWYQQALGQGPQFIFQYYEEEERQRGNFPDRFSGHQFPNYSSELNVNALLLGDSALYLCASSSDGTGQGYTFGSGTRLTVV.

The chain combines TRBV5-1 with TRBJ1-2; D is unclear. V was trimmed by 0 bases and J by 0 bases, leaving 15 bases between them. The CDR3 spans 17 residues. CDR1 is SGHRS and CDR2 is YFSETQ in the germline V gene. CDR3 sequence reads: CASSLDLTEASNYGYTF. CDR3 in DNA: TGCGCCAGCAGCTTGGATCTAACGGAGGCCTCTAACTATGGCTACACCTTC.

This clone has just one count. The V call is TRBV7-9, the J call TRBJ1-1, with D unclear. The CDR3 totals 14 residues. The V end was cut by 4 bases, the J end by 7 bases, with 16 bases between. The germline V gene has CDR1 SEHNR and CDR2 FQNEAQ (reference sequence). Here the CDR3 DNA reads TGTGCCAGCAGCTCCCGAGGAGGGTCGATTGAAGCTTTCTTT. Its protein product is CASSSRGGSIEAFF.

In DNA form, the CDR3 reads TGTGCCAGCAGCCCCATCGGGGGGGGGCCGAAAGATACGCAGTATTTT. Translation: CASSPIGGGPKDTQYF. The rearrangement joins TRBV5-6 to TRBJ2-3; 8 positions agree with TRBD2. The CDR3 extends over 16 amino acids. The germline CDR1 and CDR2 sequences are SGHDT and YYEEEE. V shed 4 bases and J 5 bases; nucleotides not matched to a gene: 12.

V is TRBV18 and J is TRBJ1-5, with no clear D. This CDR3 is built from 14 residues. Trimming took off 3 bases at V and 0 bases at J, with 6 bases between the two ends. The germline V gene has CDR1 KGHSH and CDR2 LQKENI. The CDR3 reads CASSPGDSNQPQHF. The CDR3 region has the DNA TGTGCCAGCTCACCCGGGGATAGCAATCAGCCCCAGCATTTT.

V gene TRBV18 combines with J gene TRBJ1-3; D not resolved. CDR1 is KGHSH and CDR2 is LQKENI in the germline V gene. The CDR3 consists of 15 residues. The V end lost 0 bases, the J end lost 2 bases, and 8 bases lay between the germline ends. The CDR3 loop reads CASSPPEGAGNTIYF. CDR3 bases: TGTGCCAGCTCACCACCGGAAGGAGCTGGAAACACCATATATTTT.

The gene calls are TRBV7-8 and TRBJ2-4; no definite D call. Trimming took off 0 bases at V and 7 bases at J, with 13 bases between the two ends. Looked up from germline, CDR1 is SGHVS and CDR2 is FQNEAQ. This CDR3 comprises 15 residues. As DNA, the CDR3 is TGTGCCAGCAGCTTAGCGCCCCCCCAAGCGAACATTCAGTACTTC. This translates into CASSLAPPQANIQYF.

The rearrangement links TRBV4-2 to TRBJ2-2, with D hard to call. The V end was cut by 1 base, the J end by 7 bases, with 4 bases between. CDR1 is LGHNA and CDR2 is YNFKEQ in the germline V gene. The CDR3 runs to 12 residues. The CDR3 loop is CASSQVNGELFF. The CDR3 coding sequence is TGTGCCAGCAGCCAAGTTAACGGGGAGCTGTTTTTT.

Here the CDR3 DNA reads TGTGCCACCAGCGGTCCCATGCGTGACTGGAACTATGGCTACACCTTC. Translated: CATSGPMRDWNYGYTF. This chain connects TRBV15 to TRBJ1-2; D not certain. This CDR3 has 16 amino acids. Trimming removed 5 bases from V and 2 bases from J, with 18 bases in between. CDR1 is LNHNV, CDR2 YYDKDF, per germline (reference sequence).